Following are 25 T cell receptor beta chains from one sample sequenced in a study of CD8+ T cells in alopecia areata. RNA was isolated and reverse transcribed to cDNA, the sequencing template. This table comes from immunoSEQ multiplex PCR, and its TCRdb copy is limited to in-frame clones, with some not included. Of fewer than 40,000 clones listed, less than 70% were seen once; the top ten hold roughly 37%. Sequencing input: NKG2D-high CD8+ T cells sorted from blood. These receptors came from a human donor with alopecia areata.

The V gene is TRBV4-3, the J gene TRBJ1-4, with unresolved D. V was pared by 1 base and J by 1 base, with 10 bases between. The CDR3 contains 16 residues. The germline CDR1 and CDR2 sequences are LGHNA and YSLEER. CDR3 nucleotide sequence: TGCGCCAGCAGCCAAGGGGTTGGCGGAACTAATGAAAAACTGTTTTTT. The encoded protein is CASSQGVGGTNEKLFF.

The chain couples TRBV4-3 to TRBJ2-7, with 7 bases lining up with TRBD2. This CDR3 contains 15 residues. Unmatched junction bases numbered 8, after V lost 3 bases and J lost 3 bases. In germline, CDR1 is LGHNA, CDR2 YSLEER. CDR3 amino acids: CASSQGRAGLYEQYF. CDR3 nucleotides: TGCGCCAGCAGCCAGGGGAGGGCGGGCCTCTACGAGCAGTACTTC.

The chain links TRBV28 to TRBJ2-7; 10 nucleotides line up with TRBD2. Germline CDR1 MDHEN, CDR2 SYDVKM. The CDR3 is 17 residues long. J was trimmed by 6 bases and V by 7 bases; bases with no gene match: 18. The CDR3 sequence: CASTHEVGGLAGAEQYF. Here the CDR3 DNA reads TGTGCCAGCACCCACGAAGTGGGGGGGCTAGCGGGGGCCGAGCAGTACTTC.

The chain links TRBV27 to TRBJ2-7, with TRBD1 matching 7 bases. Germline V gene lookup returns CDR1 MNHEY and CDR2 SMNVEV (reference sequence). This CDR3 has 11 amino acids. The V gene end was trimmed by 7 bases and the J gene end by 5 bases; junction bases not matched to a gene: 2. CDR3 sequence reads: CASNTGDEQYF. In DNA, the CDR3 is TGTGCCAGCAATACAGGGGACGAGCAGTACTTC.

The sample holds a few counts of this clone. The chain has TRBV7-9 and TRBJ2-7; D uncertain. In germline, CDR1 is SEHNR, CDR2 FQNEAQ (reference sequence). V lost 5 bases and J lost 3, with 8 bases in between. The CDR3 consists of 12 residues. In DNA, the CDR3 is TGTGCCAGCAGCCTCAGTGGCTACGAGCAGTACTTC. Amino acid sequence: CASSLSGYEQYF.

The chain employs TRBV29-1 and TRBJ2-7; a possible D gene is TRBD2 (6 bases). There are 13 residues in the CDR3. Germline CDR1 and CDR2: SQVTM and ANQGSEA. The germline V and J ends were trimmed by 6 bases and 2 bases, with 14 bases remaining between them. In DNA form, the CDR3 reads TGCAGCGTGGGACTCCCGACCCCCTACGAGCAGTACTTC. This encodes CSVGLPTPYEQYF.

The gene calls are TRBV2 and TRBJ2-3; D is undetermined. CDR3 length equals 14 residues. Trimming left V 6 bases short and J 1 base short, with 11 bases between. CDR1 SNHLY and CDR2 FYNNEI come from the germline V gene. In DNA form, the CDR3 reads TGTGCCAGCAGCGAATGGGTTGGCACAGATACGCAGTATTTT. It codes for CASSEWVGTDTQYF. Full variable domain (remainder filled in from reference TRBV2 and TRBJ2-3): EPEVTQTPSHQVTQMGQEVILRCVPISNHLYFYWYRQILGQKVEFLVSFYNNEISEKSEIFDDQFSVERPDGSNFTLKIRSTKLEDSAMYFCASSEWVGTDTQYFGPGTRLTVL.

Worth noting for this clone: The same CDR3 is also encoded by other DNA sequences in this sample. The chain uses TRBV7-9 and TRBJ2-3; D ambiguous. The germline gives CDR1 SEHNR, CDR2 FQNEAQ (reference sequence). The CDR3 has 14 amino acids. Trimming pared 5 bases from V and 2 bases from J, leaving 11 bases between. The CDR3 loop is CASSQSGPTDTQYF. In DNA form, the CDR3 reads TGTGCCAGCAGCCAATCCGGGCCCACAGATACGCAGTATTTT.

The J gene is TRBJ2-2, the V gene TRBV28; D is uncertain. This CDR3 has 12 residues. CDR1 and CDR2 (germline): MDHEN, SYDVKM. The germline V and J ends were trimmed by 2 bases and 3 bases, with 1 base remaining between them. The CDR3 DNA follows: TGTGCCAGCAGTTTAGACACCGGGGAGCTGTTTTTT. It yields the protein CASSLDTGELFF. Full variable domain (outside the CDR3, taken from reference TRBV28 and TRBJ2-2): DVKVTQSSRYLVKRTGEKVFLECVQDMDHENMFWYRQDPGLGLRLIYFSYDVKMKEKGDIPEGYSVSREKKERFSLILESASTNQTSMYLCASSLDTGELFFGEGSRLTVL.

The V call is TRBV4-3, the J call TRBJ2-2; D possibly matches TRBD1 or TRBD2 (5 bases each). Germline CDR1 and CDR2: LGHNA and YSLEER. Deletions cut 4 bases from V and 6 bases from J, with 6 bases between. The CDR3 runs 12 residues. The CDR3 nucleotides are TGCGCCAGCAGCCGAGGGGCCGGGGAGCTGTTTTTT. It codes for CASSRGAGELFF.

The gene calls are TRBV4-1 and TRBJ1-1, with D unclear. The CDR3 runs to 11 residues. Per germline, CDR1 MGHRA and CDR2 YSYEKL. V was clipped by 5 bases and J by 5 bases, with 6 bases between them. The DNA of the CDR3 is TGCGCCAGCAGCTTAAATACTGAAGCTTTCTTT. Its protein product is CASSLNTEAFF.

J is TRBJ1-4 and V is TRBV14; 10 bases agree with TRBD1. Germline CDR1 reads SGHDN; CDR2 reads FVKESK. Losses at the gene ends were 4 bases for V and 2 bases for J; bases not matched to a gene: 22. This CDR3 is built from 22 residues. The CDR3 sequence: CASSPYPGTGEFAGGTNEKLFF. Here the CDR3 DNA reads TGTGCCAGCAGCCCGTATCCCGGGACAGGGGAATTTGCAGGCGGGACTAATGAAAAACTGTTTTTT.

The CDR3 nucleotides read TGTGCCAGCAACAATCTCCGGACAGGTTCCTACGAGCAGTACTTC. Translated: CASNNLRTGSYEQYF. This chain links TRBV7-8 with TRBJ2-7; 7 bases map to TRBD1. Germline assignment: CDR1 SGHVS and CDR2 FQNEAQ. This CDR3 region has 15 residues. V shed 7 bases, J shed 1 base, and the junction held 10 bases outside the gene matches.

About this clone itself: Mismatch with germline at one junction end may stem from a read error. This sequence joins TRBV28 and TRBJ2-5; a weak D match, TRBD2 (5 bases). Per the germline V gene, CDR1 is MDHEN and CDR2 is SYDVKM. The CDR3 sequence is 19 residues long. This chain's CDR3 is CASSWFEGSGLRYQATQYF. The CDR3 nucleotides are TGTGCCAGCAGTTGGTTCGAGGGCAGCGGCCTTAGGTACCAAGCGACCCAGTACTTC.

The genes are TRBV29-1 and TRBJ2-5; D uncertain. This CDR3 region has 12 residues. Germline V gene data show CDR1 as SQVTM and CDR2 as ANQGSEA. Trimming removed 2 bases at V and 5 bases at J, with 9 bases between. The CDR3 here is CSVESGWETQYF. Here the CDR3 DNA reads TGCAGCGTTGAATCCGGGTGGGAGACCCAGTACTTC.

The chain recombines TRBV20-1 with TRBJ2-3; D is ambiguous. The germline V and J ends were trimmed by 6 bases and 2 bases, with 6 bases remaining between them. Germline V gene data show CDR1 as DFQATT and CDR2 as SNEGSKA (reference sequence). The CDR3 extends over 11 amino acids. The CDR3 region is CSAVLTDTQYF. In DNA, the CDR3 is TGCAGTGCGGTGCTCACAGATACGCAGTATTTT.

This clone qualifies as medium-sized. Other DNA sequences within the sample encode an identical CDR3. The chain links TRBV7-8 to TRBJ2-7; 9 bases align to TRBD2. Germline trimming cut 2 bases from V and 4 bases from J; bases unmatched to any gene: 3. This CDR3 has 14 residues. Germline V gene lookup returns CDR1 SGHVS and CDR2 FQNEAQ. CDR3 sequence reads: CASSLSGGTYEQYF. In nucleotides, the CDR3 is TGTGCCAGCAGCTTAAGCGGGGGGACTTACGAGCAGTACTTC.

The J gene is TRBJ2-1, the V gene TRBV7-9; D is unclear. The V gene's germline CDR1 is SEHNR and CDR2 FQNEAQ (reference sequence). V was pared by 2 bases and J by 3 bases, with 11 bases between. The CDR3 spans 15 residues. CDR3 bases: TGTGCCAGCAGCTTAAACAGCAATCGCTACAATGAGCAGTTCTTC. Translated: CASSLNSNRYNEQFF.

This chain connects TRBV2 to TRBJ2-7, with D hard to call. CDR3 length: 14 amino acids. CDR1 SNHLY and CDR2 FYNNEI come from the germline V gene. The ends were cut back, 3 bases at V and 2 bases at J, with 11 bases in the middle. Written as DNA, the CDR3 is TGTGCCAGCAGTGAGGAGACTGGGGCCTACGAGCAGTACTTC. It translates to CASSEETGAYEQYF. Using reference TRBV2 and TRBJ2-7 for the parts outside the CDR3, the full variable domain is EPEVTQTPSHQVTQMGQEVILRCVPISNHLYFYWYRQILGQKVEFLVSFYNNEISEKSEIFDDQFSVERPDGSNFTLKIRSTKLEDSAMYFCASSEETGAYEQYFGPGTRLTVT.

The chain links TRBV6-4 to TRBJ2-2, with D possibly being TRBD1 (5 bases). The germline V and J ends were trimmed by 3 bases and 6 bases, with 11 bases remaining between them. This CDR3 is built from 14 residues. Germline V lookup: CDR1 MRHNA, CDR2 SNTAGT. The DNA of the CDR3 is TGTGCCAGCAGTGAGGGCAGGGAATCCGGGGAGCTGTTTTTT. It yields the protein CASSEGRESGELFF.

The V and J genes are TRBV25-1 and TRBJ1-2, with a weak D call TRBD1 (5 bases). V shed 2 bases and J shed 8 bases, with 12 bases lying between them. The CDR3 consists of 13 residues. Germline V gene lookup returns CDR1 MGHDK and CDR2 SYGVNS. CDR3 sequence: CASSERRAGGYTF. CDR3 coding DNA: TGTGCCAGCAGTGAACGCAGGGCCGGGGGCTACACCTTC.

V is TRBV4-1 and J is TRBJ2-3; possibly TRBD1 or TRBD2 for D (6 bases each). Germline-derived CDR1 and CDR2 are MGHRA and YSYEKL. The V end lost 8 bases, the J end lost 0 bases, and 12 bases lay between the germline ends. CDR3 length: 14 residues. The chain's CDR3 is CASGPGASTDTQYF. The CDR3 DNA follows: TGCGCCAGCGGTCCGGGGGCGAGCACAGATACGCAGTATTTT.

A few counts support this clone. The genes are TRBV28 and TRBJ2-1, with TRBD2 identical over 10 bases. The CDR3 has 16 amino acids. Germline V lookup: CDR1 MDHEN, CDR2 SYDVKM. The V and J ends lost 5 bases and 2 bases, in that order; junction bases with no gene match: 6. The CDR3: CASSLLAGITYNEQFF. The DNA of the CDR3 is TGTGCCAGCAGTCTACTAGCGGGGATAACCTACAATGAGCAGTTCTTC.

CDR3 protein: CASSPPGLVLNEQFF. The DNA for the CDR3 is TGTGCCAGCAGCCCCCCGGGATTAGTTTTGAATGAGCAGTTCTTC. The chain joins TRBV5-6 to TRBJ2-1, with D perhaps matching TRBD2 (5 bases). The length of the CDR3 is 15 residues. Germline assignment: CDR1 SGHDT and CDR2 YYEEEE. Trimming cost V 4 bases and J 7 bases, with 18 bases left between them.

This clone was found once. J is TRBJ1-1 and V is TRBV9; maybe TRBD1 (6 bases). Deletions cut 0 bases from V and 2 bases from J, with 17 bases between. The CDR3 runs to 17 residues. Germline V gene lookup returns CDR1 SGDLS and CDR2 YYNGEE. CDR3 in amino acids: CASSVVGTPGHNTEAFF. For the CDR3, the DNA is TGTGCCAGCAGCGTAGTGGGAACCCCGGGACACAACACTGAAGCTTTCTTT.